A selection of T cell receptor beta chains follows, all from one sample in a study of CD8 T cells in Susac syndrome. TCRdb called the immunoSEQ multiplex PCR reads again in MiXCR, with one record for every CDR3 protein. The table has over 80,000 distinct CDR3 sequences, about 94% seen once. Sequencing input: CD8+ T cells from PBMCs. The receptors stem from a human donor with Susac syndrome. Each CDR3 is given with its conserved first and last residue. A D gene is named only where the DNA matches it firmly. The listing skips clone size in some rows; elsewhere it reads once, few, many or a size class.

CDR3 DNA: TGTGCCACCCTCACCGGGACACATTACAATGAGCAGTTCTTC; CDR3 protein: CATLTGTHYNEQFF; clone size: -; D gene: -; V gene: TRBV19; J gene: TRBJ2-1
CDR3 DNA: TGTGCCAGCAGCTTAGCGATTCGAGAGACCCAGTACTTC; CDR3 protein: CASSLAIRETQYF; clone size: -; D gene: -; V gene: TRBV7-8; J gene: TRBJ2-5
CDR3 DNA: TGTGCCTGGAGTCCGGGACTCGAAGTCTACGAGCAGTACTTC; CDR3 protein: CAWSPGLEVYEQYF; clone size: -; D gene: -; V gene: TRBV30; J gene: TRBJ2-7
CDR3 DNA: TGTGCCAGCAGGGGGCACACCGGGGAGCTGTTTTTT; CDR3 protein: CASRGHTGELFF; clone size: -; D gene: -; V gene: TRBV27; J gene: TRBJ2-2
CDR3 DNA: TGCAGCGTTGAATACGGGGGGAATGAGCAGTTCTTC; CDR3 protein: CSVEYGGNEQFF; clone size: once; D gene: TRBD2; V gene: TRBV29-1; J gene: TRBJ2-1
CDR3 DNA: TGTGCCTGGAGTGTCCAGAGCAATCAGCCCCAGCATTTT; CDR3 protein: CAWSVQSNQPQHF; clone size: -; D gene: -; V gene: TRBV30; J gene: TRBJ1-5
CDR3 DNA: TGTGCCAGCAGTTTATTCGGGTCTGGGGCCAACGTCCTGACTTTC; CDR3 protein: CASSLFGSGANVLTF; clone size: -; D gene: -; V gene: TRBV12-3/TRBV12-4; J gene: TRBJ2-6
CDR3 DNA: TGTGCCAGCAGCTTGGAGGAGTCTAGCGGGGGGGCAGATACGCAGTATTTT; CDR3 protein: CASSLEESSGGADTQYF; clone size: -; D gene: TRBD2; V gene: TRBV5-6; J gene: TRBJ2-3
CDR3 DNA: TGTGCCAGCAGCCAGACAACCGGGGAGCTGTTTTTT; CDR3 protein: CASSQTTGELFF; clone size: -; D gene: -; V gene: TRBV5-6; J gene: TRBJ2-2
CDR3 DNA: TGTGCCTGGAGTAGCGGGAGGGAAGAGACCCAGTACTTC; CDR3 protein: CAWSSGREETQYF; clone size: -; D gene: TRBD2; V gene: TRBV30; J gene: TRBJ2-5
CDR3 DNA: TGTGCCAGCAGTGAGCGGGGGAACACCGGGGAGCTGTTTTTT; CDR3 protein: CASSERGNTGELFF; clone size: few; D gene: -; V gene: TRBV6-4; J gene: TRBJ2-2
CDR3 DNA: TGTGCCAGCAGCCCCCCCGGCGGCTCCGAGCAGTACTTC; CDR3 protein: CASSPPGGSEQYF; clone size: -; D gene: -; V gene: TRBV7-9; J gene: TRBJ2-7
CDR3 DNA: TGTGCCTGGAGTGTAATGCACTCTGGGGCCAACGTCCTGACTTTC; CDR3 protein: CAWSVMHSGANVLTF; clone size: -; D gene: -; V gene: TRBV30; J gene: TRBJ2-6
CDR3 DNA: TGTGCCAGCAGCTTCCGGGACGGAGCCTACGAGCAGTACTTC; CDR3 protein: CASSFRDGAYEQYF; clone size: -; D gene: -; V gene: TRBV7-2; J gene: TRBJ2-7
CDR3 DNA: TGTGCCAGCAGCCCCCTGGGTAGCGGGAGCCCAGATACGCAGTATTTT; CDR3 protein: CASSPLGSGSPDTQYF; clone size: -; D gene: TRBD2; V gene: TRBV7-3; J gene: TRBJ2-3
CDR3 DNA: TGTGCCAGCAGCCAGGGGACAGGGGGCTATGGCTACACCTTC; CDR3 protein: CASSQGTGGYGYTF; clone size: -; D gene: TRBD1; V gene: TRBV3-1; J gene: TRBJ1-2
CDR3 DNA: TGTGCCAGCAGCCAAGGTCTAGGGACCTACAATGAGCAGTTCTTC; CDR3 protein: CASSQGLGTYNEQFF; clone size: -; D gene: -; V gene: TRBV3-1; J gene: TRBJ2-1
CDR3 DNA: TGTGCCAGCAGCTCCGGACAGGTCCGCTACGAGCAGTACTTC; CDR3 protein: CASSSGQVRYEQYF; clone size: -; D gene: TRBD1; V gene: TRBV13; J gene: TRBJ2-7
CDR3 DNA: TGTGCCAGCAGCGCACTAGCGGGGGGGCTTGAAGAGACCCAGTACTTC; CDR3 protein: CASSALAGGLEETQYF; clone size: -; D gene: TRBD2; V gene: TRBV13; J gene: TRBJ2-5
CDR3 DNA: TGTGCCAGCAGTGACTCCTACGAGCAGTACTTC; CDR3 protein: CASSDSYEQYF; clone size: few; D gene: -; V gene: TRBV2; J gene: TRBJ2-7
CDR3 DNA: TGTGCCAGCAGCTTGGTGGCCACTGAAGCTTTCTTT; CDR3 protein: CASSLVATEAFF; clone size: -; D gene: -; V gene: TRBV7-9; J gene: TRBJ1-1
CDR3 DNA: TGTGCCAGCAGCGGAGACTTGCTGATCTACAATGAGCAGTTCTTC; CDR3 protein: CASSGDLLIYNEQFF; clone size: -; D gene: -; V gene: TRBV9; J gene: TRBJ2-1